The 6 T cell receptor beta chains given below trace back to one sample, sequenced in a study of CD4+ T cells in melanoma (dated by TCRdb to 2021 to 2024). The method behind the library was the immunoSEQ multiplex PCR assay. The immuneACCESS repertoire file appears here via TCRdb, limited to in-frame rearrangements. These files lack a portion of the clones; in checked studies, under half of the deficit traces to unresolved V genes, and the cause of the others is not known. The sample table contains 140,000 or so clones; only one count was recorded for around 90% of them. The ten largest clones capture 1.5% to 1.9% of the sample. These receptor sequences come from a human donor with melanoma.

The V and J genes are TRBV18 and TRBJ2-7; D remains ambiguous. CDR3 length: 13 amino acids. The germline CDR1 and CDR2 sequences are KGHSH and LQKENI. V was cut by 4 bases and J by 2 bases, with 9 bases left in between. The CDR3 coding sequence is TGTGCCAGCTCACTTCAAAGCGCCTACGAGCAGTACTTC. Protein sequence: CASSLQSAYEQYF.

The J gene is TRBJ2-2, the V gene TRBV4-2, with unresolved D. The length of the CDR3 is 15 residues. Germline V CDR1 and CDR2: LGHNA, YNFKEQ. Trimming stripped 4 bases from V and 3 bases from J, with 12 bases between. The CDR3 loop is CASSPRFEDTGELFF. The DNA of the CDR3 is TGTGCCAGCAGCCCCAGGTTCGAGGACACCGGGGAGCTGTTTTTT.

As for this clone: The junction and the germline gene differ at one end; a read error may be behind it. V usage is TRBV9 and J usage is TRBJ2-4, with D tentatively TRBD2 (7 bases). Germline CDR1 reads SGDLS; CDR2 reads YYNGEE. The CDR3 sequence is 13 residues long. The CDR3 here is CASSVTGIGGLVF. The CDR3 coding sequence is TGTGCCAGCAGCGTAACAGGCATCGGGGGGCTCGTCTTC.

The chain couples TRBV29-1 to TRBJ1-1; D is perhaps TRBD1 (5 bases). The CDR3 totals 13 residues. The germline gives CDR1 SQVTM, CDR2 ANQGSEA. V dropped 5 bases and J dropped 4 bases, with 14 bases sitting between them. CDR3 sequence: CSVLTGGGTEAFF. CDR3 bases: TGCAGCGTTCTTACAGGCGGCGGCACTGAAGCTTTCTTT.

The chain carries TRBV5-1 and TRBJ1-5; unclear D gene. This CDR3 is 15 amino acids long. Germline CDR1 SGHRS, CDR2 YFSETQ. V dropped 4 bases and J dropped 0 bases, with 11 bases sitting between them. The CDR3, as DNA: TGCGCCAGCAGCCCAGGTTTCAATAGCAATCAGCCCCAGCATTTT. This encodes CASSPGFNSNQPQHF.

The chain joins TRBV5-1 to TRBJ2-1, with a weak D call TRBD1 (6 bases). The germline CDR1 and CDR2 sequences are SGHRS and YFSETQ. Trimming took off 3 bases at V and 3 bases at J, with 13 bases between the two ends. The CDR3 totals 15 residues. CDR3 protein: CASSSRGEGYNEQFF. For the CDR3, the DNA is TGCGCCAGCAGCTCCAGGGGAGAGGGCTACAATGAGCAGTTCTTC.